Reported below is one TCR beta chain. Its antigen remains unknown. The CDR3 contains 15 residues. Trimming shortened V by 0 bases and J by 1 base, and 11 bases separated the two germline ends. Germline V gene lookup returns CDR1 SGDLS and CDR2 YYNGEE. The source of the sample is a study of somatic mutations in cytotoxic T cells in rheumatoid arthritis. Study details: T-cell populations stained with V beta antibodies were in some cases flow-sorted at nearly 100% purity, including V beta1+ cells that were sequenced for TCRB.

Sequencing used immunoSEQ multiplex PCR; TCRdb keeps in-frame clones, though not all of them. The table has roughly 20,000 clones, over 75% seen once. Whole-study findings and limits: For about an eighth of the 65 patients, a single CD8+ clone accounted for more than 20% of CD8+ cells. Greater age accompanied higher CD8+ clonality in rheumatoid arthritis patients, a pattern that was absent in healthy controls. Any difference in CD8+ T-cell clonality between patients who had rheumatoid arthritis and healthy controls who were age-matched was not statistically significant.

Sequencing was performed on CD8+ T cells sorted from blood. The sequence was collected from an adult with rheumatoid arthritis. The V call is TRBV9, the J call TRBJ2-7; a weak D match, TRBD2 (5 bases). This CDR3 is CASSVEGDGSYEQYF. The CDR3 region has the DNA TGTGCCAGCAGCGTAGAGGGAGATGGGTCCTACGAGCAGTACTTC.